This passage covers 2 T cell receptor beta chains from one sample sequenced in a study of T-cell reconstitution after alpha-beta-depleted transplantation in children. This sample's TCRbeta library carried unique molecular identifier barcodes. Each CDR3 protein is one row after TCRdb ran MiXCR on the PCR reads. The sample records just over 950,000 distinct CDR3 sequences, around 30% being singletons. Sequenced material: PBMCs, mostly from graft donor cells, taken 360 days after TCRalphabeta/CD19-depleted stem cell transplant. These receptors all stem from a boy under two years old who had a stem cell transplant for SCID, so the T cells may come from the graft donor.

The gene calls are TRBV15 and TRBJ2-3, with 10 nucleotides matching TRBD2. J was trimmed by 3 bases and V by 5 bases; bases with no gene match: 20. The germline V gene has CDR1 LNHNV and CDR2 YYDKDF (reference sequence). This CDR3 comprises 20 residues. In DNA form, the CDR3 reads TGTGCCACCAGCTCCCGGGAGGAAACTAGCGGGGCCAGCGGGACAGATACGCAGTATTTT. It translates to CATSSREETSGASGTDTQYF.

The J gene is TRBJ1-1, the V gene TRBV7-6; perhaps TRBD1 as D (5 bases). This CDR3 has 15 amino acids. Trimming pared 1 base from V and 1 base from J, leaving 10 bases between. From germline, CDR1 is SGHVS and CDR2 FNYEAQ. The CDR3 region is CASSLVGVENTEAFF. The CDR3, as DNA: TGTGCCAGCAGCTTAGTGGGGGTAGAGAACACTGAAGCTTTCTTT.